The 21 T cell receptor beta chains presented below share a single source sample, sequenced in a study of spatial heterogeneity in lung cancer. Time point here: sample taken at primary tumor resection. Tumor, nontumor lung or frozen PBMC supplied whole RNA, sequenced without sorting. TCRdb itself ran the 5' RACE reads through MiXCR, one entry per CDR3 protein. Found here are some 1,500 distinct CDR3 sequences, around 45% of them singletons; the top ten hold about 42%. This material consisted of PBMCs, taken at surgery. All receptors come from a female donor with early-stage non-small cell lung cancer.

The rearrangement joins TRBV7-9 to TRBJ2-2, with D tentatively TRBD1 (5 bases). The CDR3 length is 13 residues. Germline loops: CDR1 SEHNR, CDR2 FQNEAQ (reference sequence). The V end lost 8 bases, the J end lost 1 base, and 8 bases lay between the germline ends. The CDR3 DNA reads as TGTGCCAGCCCCGACAGGAACACCGGGGAGCTGTTTTTT. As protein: CASPDRNTGELFF. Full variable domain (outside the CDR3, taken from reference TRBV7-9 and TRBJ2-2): DTGVSQNPRHKITKRGQNVTFRCDPISEHNRLYWYRQTLGQGPEFLTYFQNEAQLEKSRLLSDRFSAERPKGSFSTLEIQRTEQGDSAMYLCASPDRNTGELFFGEGSRLTVL.

The CDR3, as DNA: TGTGCCAGCAGCTTAGCGGGGATGGTGGGCACCAATGAGCAGTTCTTC. It yields the protein CASSLAGMVGTNEQFF. The V gene is TRBV7-8, the J gene TRBJ2-1; no clear D. The CDR3 has 16 residues. Germline V gene sequence: CDR1 SGHVS, CDR2 FQNEAQ. Trimming removed 0 bases at V and 6 bases at J, with 15 bases between. The whole variable domain, filled in from reference TRBV7-8 and TRBJ2-1, reads GAGVSQSPRYKVAKRGQDVALRCDPISGHVSLFWYQQALGQGPEFLTYFQNEAQLDKSGLPSDRFFAERPEGSVSTLKIQRTQQEDSAVYLCASSLAGMVGTNEQFFGPGTRLTVL.

CDR3 sequence: CASSFLATGQETQYF. The CDR3 DNA sequence: TGTGCCAGCAGCTTCCTCGCGACAGGGCAAGAGACCCAGTACTTC. This sequence joins TRBV13 and TRBJ2-5; 7 nucleotides align to TRBD1. Germline V gene data show CDR1 as PRHDT and CDR2 as FYEKMQ (reference sequence). Trimming cost V 3 bases and J 2 bases; bases outside gene matches: 6. CDR3 length: 15 residues.

DNA for the CDR3: TGTGCCAGTACCACCAGCGGGGGTTCGTACAATGAGCAGTTCTTC. Its protein product is CASTTSGGSYNEQFF. The chain recombines TRBV19 with TRBJ2-1, with 8 positions matching TRBD2. Per the germline V gene, CDR1 is LNHDA and CDR2 is SQIVND (reference sequence). V shed 7 bases and J 4 bases; nucleotides not matched to a gene: 9. This CDR3 has 15 residues.

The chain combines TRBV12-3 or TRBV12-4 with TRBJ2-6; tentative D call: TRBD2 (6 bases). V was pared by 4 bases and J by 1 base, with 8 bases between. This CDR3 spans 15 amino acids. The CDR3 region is CASSYGGSGANVLTF. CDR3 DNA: TGTGCCAGCAGTTACGGGGGATCTGGGGCCAACGTCCTGACTTTC.

The CDR3 sequence: CASSQDKSGGGGQPQHF. CDR3 nucleotide sequence: TGCGCCAGCAGCCAAGACAAGTCAGGGGGCGGGGGTCAGCCCCAGCATTTT. This sequence joins TRBV4-1 and TRBJ1-5; 8 positions agree with TRBD1. Germline V gene data show CDR1 as MGHRA and CDR2 as YSYEKL. J was trimmed by 6 bases and V by 0 bases; bases with no gene match: 10. This CDR3 is 17 amino acids long.

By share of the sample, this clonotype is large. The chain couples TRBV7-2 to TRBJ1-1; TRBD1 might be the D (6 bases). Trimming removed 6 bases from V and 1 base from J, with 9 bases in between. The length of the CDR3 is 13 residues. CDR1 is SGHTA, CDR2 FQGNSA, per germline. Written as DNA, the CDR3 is TGTGCCAGCAGGGGACAACCGAACACTGAAGCTTTCTTT. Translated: CASRGQPNTEAFF.

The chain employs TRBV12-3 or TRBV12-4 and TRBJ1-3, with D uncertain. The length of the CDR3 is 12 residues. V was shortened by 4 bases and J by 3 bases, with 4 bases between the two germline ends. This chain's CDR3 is CASSYYGNTIYF. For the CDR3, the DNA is TGTGCCAGCAGTTACTATGGAAACACCATATATTTT.

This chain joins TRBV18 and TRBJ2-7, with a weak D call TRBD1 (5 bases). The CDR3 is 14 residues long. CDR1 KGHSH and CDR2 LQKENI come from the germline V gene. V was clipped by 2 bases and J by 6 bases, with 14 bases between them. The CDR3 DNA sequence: TGTGCCAGCTCACCAAGGCAGGGTATGGGCGAGCAGTACTTC. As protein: CASSPRQGMGEQYF.

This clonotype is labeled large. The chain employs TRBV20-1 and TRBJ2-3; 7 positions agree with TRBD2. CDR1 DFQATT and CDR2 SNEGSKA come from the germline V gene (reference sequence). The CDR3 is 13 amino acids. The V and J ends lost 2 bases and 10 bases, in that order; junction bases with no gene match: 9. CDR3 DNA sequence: TGCAGTGCTAGAACAGCGGGGCCAAGGCCGCAGTATTTT. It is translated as CSARTAGPRPQYF.

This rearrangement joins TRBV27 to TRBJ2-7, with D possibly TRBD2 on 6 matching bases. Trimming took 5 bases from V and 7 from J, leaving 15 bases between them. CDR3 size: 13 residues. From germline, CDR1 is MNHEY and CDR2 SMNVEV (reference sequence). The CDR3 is CASSPTGAGEQYF. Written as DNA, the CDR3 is TGTGCCAGCAGTCCGACTGGAGCGGGTGAGCAGTACTTC.

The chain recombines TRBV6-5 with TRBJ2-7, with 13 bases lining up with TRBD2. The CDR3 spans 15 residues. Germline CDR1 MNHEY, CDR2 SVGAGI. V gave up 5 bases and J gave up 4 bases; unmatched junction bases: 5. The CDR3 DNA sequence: TGTGCCAGCAGTATACTAGCGGGGGGGCAATACGAGCAGTACTTC. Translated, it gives CASSILAGGQYEQYF.

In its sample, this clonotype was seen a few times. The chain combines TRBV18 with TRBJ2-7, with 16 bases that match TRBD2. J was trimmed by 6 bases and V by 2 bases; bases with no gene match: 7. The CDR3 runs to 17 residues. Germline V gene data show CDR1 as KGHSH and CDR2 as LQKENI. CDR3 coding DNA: TGTGCCAGCTCACCAACGGGACTAGCGGGAGGGCCCGGCGAGCAGTACTTC. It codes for CASSPTGLAGGPGEQYF.

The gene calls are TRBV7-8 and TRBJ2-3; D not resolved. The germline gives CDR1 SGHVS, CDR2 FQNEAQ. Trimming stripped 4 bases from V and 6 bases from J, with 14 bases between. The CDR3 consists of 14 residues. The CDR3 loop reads CASSSGSTFDTQYF. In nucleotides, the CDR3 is TGTGCCAGCAGCTCCGGGTCCACCTTCGATACGCAGTATTTT.

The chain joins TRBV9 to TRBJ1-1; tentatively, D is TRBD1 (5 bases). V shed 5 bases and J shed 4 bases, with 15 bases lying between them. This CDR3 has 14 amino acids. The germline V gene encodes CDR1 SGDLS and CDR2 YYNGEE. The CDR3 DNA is TGTGCCAGCAGTCGATACCCGACAGTCACTGAAGCTTTCTTT. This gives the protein CASSRYPTVTEAFF. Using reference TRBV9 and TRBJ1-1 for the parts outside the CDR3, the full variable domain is DSGVTQTPKHLITATGQRVTLRCSPRSGDLSVYWYQQSLDQGLQFLIQYYNGEERAKGNILERFSAQQFPDLHSELNLSSLELGDSALYFCASSRYPTVTEAFFGQGTRLTVV.

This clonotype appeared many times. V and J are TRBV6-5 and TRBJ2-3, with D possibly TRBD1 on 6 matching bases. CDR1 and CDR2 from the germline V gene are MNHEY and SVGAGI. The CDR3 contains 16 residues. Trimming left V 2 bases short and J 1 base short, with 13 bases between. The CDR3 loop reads CASSYRGIAGTDTQYF. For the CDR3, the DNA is TGTGCCAGCAGTTACAGGGGGATAGCTGGCACAGATACGCAGTATTTT.

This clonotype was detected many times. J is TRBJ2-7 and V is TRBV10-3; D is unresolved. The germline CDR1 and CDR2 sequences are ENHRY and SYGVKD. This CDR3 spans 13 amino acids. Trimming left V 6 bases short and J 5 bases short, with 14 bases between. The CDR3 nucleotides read TGTGCCATCAGCGAGGATGACGCGAACGAGCAGTACTTC. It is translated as CAISEDDANEQYF.

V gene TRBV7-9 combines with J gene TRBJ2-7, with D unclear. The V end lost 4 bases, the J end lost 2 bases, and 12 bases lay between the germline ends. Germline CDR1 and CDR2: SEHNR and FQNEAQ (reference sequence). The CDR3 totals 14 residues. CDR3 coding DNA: TGTGCCAGCAGCTCTGGATCCCTCGCCTACGAGCAGTACTTC. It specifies CASSSGSLAYEQYF.

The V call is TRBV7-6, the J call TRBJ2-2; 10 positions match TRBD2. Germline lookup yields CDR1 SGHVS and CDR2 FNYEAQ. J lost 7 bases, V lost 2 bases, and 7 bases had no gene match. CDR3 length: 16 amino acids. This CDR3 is CASSLRIAGGNGELFF. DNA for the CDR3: TGTGCCAGCAGCTTACGGATAGCGGGAGGTAACGGGGAGCTGTTTTTT.

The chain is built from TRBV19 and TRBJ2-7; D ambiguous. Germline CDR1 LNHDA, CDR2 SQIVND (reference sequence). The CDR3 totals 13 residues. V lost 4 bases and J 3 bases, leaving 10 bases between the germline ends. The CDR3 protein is CASSSARFYEQYF. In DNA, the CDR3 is TGTGCCAGTAGTAGCGCTAGGTTCTACGAGCAGTACTTC.

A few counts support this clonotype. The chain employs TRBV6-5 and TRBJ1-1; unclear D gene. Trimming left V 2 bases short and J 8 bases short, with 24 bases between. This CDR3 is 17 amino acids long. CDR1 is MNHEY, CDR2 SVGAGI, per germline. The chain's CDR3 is CASSYLSFATLAVEAFF. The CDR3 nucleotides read TGTGCCAGCAGTTACCTTAGTTTCGCCACCTTAGCGGTCGAAGCTTTCTTT.